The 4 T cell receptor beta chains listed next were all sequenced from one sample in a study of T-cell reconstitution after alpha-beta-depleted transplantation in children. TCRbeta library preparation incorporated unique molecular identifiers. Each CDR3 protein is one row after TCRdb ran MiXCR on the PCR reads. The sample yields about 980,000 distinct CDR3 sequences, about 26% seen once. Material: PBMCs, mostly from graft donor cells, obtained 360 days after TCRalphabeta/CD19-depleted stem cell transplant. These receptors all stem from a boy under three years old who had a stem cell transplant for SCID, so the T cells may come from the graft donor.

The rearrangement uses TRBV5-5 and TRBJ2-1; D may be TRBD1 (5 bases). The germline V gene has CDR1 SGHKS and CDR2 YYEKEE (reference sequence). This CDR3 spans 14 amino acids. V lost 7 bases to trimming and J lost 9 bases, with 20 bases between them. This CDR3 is CASSKNPGIGEQFF. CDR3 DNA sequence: TGTGCCAGCTCGAAGAATCCAGGGATCGGTGAGCAGTTCTTC.

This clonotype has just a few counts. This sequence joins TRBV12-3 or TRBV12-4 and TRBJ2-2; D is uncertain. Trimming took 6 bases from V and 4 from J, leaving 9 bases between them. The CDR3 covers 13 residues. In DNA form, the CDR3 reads TGTGCCAGCAGCGCCGTGGGCACCGGGGAGCTGTTTTTT. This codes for CASSAVGTGELFF.

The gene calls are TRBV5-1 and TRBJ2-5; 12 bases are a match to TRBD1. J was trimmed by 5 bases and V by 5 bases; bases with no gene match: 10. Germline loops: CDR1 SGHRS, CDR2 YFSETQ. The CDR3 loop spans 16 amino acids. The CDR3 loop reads CASSYGTGGFRETQYF. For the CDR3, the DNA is TGCGCCAGCAGTTACGGGACAGGGGGCTTCAGGGAGACCCAGTACTTC.

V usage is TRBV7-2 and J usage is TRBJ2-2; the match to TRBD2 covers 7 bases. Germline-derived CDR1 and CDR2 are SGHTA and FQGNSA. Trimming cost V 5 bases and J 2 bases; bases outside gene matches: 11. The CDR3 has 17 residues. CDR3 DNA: TGTGCCAGCAGCCTCAGCGCCGGGACTAAAAACACCGGGGAGCTGTTTTTT. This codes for CASSLSAGTKNTGELFF.